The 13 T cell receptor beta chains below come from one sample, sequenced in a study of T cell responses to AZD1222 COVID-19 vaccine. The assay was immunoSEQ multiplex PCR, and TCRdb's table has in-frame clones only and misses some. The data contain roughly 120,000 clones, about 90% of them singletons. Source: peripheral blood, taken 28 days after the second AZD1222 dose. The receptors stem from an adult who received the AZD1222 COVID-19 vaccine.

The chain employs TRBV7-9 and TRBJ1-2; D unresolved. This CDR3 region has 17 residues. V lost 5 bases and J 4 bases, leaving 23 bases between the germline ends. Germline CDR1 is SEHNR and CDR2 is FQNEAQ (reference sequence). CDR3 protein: CASSNRVDLISFYGYTF. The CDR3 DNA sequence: TGTGCCAGCAGCAATCGGGTCGATCTAATCTCCTTCTATGGCTACACCTTC.

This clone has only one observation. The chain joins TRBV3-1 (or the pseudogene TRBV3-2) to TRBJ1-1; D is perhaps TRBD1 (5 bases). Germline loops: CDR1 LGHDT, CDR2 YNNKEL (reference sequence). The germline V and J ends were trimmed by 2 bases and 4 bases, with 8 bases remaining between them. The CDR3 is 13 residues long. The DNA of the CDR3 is TGTGCCAGCAGCCAACAGGGCCGCACTGAAGCTTTCTTT. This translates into CASSQQGRTEAFF.

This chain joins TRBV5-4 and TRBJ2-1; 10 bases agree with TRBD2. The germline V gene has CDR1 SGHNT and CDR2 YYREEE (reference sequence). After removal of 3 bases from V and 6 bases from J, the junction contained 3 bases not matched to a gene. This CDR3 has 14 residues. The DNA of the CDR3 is TGTGCCAGCAGCTGGTCTAGCGGGGGCAATGAGCAGTTCTTC. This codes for CASSWSSGGNEQFF.

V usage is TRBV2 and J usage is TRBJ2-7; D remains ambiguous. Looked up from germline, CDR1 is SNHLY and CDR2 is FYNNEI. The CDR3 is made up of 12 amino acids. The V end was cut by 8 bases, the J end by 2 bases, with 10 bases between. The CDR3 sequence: CASGFQTYEQYF. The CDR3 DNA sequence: TGTGCCAGCGGGTTTCAGACCTACGAGCAGTACTTC.

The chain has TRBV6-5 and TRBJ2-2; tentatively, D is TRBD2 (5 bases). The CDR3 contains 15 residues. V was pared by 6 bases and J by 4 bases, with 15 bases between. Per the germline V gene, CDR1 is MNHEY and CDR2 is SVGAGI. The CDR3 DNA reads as TGTGCCAGCAGGGTGAGCGCGGGTGGCACCGGGGAGCTGTTTTTT. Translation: CASRVSAGGTGELFF.

CDR3: CASSLRLAGVNEQYF. The CDR3 nucleotides read TGTGCCAGCAGCTTGAGACTAGCGGGAGTAAACGAGCAGTACTTC. The rearrangement joins TRBV5-4 to TRBJ2-7, with 12 bases lining up with TRBD2. J lost 5 bases, V lost 1 base, and 4 bases had no gene match. This CDR3 has 15 amino acids. Germline V lookup: CDR1 SGHNT, CDR2 YYREEE (reference sequence).

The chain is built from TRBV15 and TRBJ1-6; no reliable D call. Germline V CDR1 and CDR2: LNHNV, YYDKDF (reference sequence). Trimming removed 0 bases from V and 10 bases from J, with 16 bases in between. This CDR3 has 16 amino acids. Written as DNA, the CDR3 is TGTGCCACCAGCAGAGATTACGTCGGAGTGGGATCACCCCTCCACTTT. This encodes CATSRDYVGVGSPLHF.

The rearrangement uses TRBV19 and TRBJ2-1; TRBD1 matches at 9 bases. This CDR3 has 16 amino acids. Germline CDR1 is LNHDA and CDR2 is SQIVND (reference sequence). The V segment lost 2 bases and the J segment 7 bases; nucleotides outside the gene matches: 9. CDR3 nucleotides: TGTGCCAGTAGTATAAGGGGTGGACAGGGGAATAATGAGCAGTTCTTC. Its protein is CASSIRGGQGNNEQFF.

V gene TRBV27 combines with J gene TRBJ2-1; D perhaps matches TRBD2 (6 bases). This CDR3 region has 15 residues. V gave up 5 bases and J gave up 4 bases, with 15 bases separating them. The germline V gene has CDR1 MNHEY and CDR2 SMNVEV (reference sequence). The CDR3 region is CASSPRDLQYNEQFF. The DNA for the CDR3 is TGTGCCAGCAGTCCCCGGGACTTGCAATACAATGAGCAGTTCTTC.

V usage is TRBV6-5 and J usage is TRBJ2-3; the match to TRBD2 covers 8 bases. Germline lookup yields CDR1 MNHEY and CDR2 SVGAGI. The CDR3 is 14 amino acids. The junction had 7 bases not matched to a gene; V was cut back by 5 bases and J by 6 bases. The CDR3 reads CASSLSGGQDTQYF. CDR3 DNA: TGTGCCAGCAGTCTTTCGGGGGGGCAGGATACGCAGTATTTT.

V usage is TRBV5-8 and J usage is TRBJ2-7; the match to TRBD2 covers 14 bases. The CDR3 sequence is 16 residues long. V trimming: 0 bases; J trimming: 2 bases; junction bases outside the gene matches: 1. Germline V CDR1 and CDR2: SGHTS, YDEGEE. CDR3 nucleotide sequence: TGTGCCAGCAGCTTGGAGGGACTAGCGGGGGCCTACGAGCAGTACTTC. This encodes CASSLEGLAGAYEQYF.

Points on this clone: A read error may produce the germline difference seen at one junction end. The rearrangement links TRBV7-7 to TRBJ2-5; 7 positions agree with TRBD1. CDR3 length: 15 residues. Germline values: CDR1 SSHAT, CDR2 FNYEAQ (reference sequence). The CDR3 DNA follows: TGTGCTAGCAGCTCCGGGTCAGGGGGCCAAGAGACCCAGTACTTC. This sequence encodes CASSSGSGGQETQYF.

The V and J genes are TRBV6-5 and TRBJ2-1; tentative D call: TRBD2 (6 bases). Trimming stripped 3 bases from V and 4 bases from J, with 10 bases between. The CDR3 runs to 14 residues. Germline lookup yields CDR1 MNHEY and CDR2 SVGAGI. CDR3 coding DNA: TGTGCCAGCAGTTATTTGGGACTGTACAATGAGCAGTTCTTC. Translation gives CASSYLGLYNEQFF.